This T cell receptor (beta chain) came from a study of blood T cell repertoires in COVID-19. Sequenced by immunoSEQ multiplex PCR; TCRdb stores in-frame clones only, minus some. The data contain roughly 250,000 clones, over 75% of them singletons. The sequence came from a woman between 35 and 50 years old who had been exposed to COVID-19. Sequenced input: PBMCs or T cells enriched from blood (not recorded which).

CDR3 nucleotide sequence: TGCGCCAGCAGCCTAGTTTCAAGCACCGGGGAGCTGTTTTTT. This translates into CASSLVSSTGELFF. The V gene is TRBV4-1, the J gene TRBJ2-2, with D hard to call. CDR3 length equals 14 residues. V was trimmed by 4 bases and J by 4 bases, leaving 10 bases between them. From germline, CDR1 is MGHRA and CDR2 YSYEKL.